Following are 8 T cell receptor beta chains from one sample sequenced in a study of cytomegalovirus exposure and HLA in healthy donors. Amplification used 60 Vbeta primers and 13 Jbeta primers. Profiled with immunoSEQ multiplex PCR; TCRdb holds only in-frame clones, not every one. The repertoire includes 210,000 or so clones, more than 75% of them detected once, and about 1.2% sits in the top ten. The source material was PBMCs. The origin of the receptors is a human donor in good health.

The chain employs TRBV18 and TRBJ1-4, with TRBD1 as a possible D gene (5 bases). Per the germline V gene, CDR1 is KGHSH and CDR2 is LQKENI. The CDR3 sequence is 14 residues long. Trimming pared 2 bases from V and 8 bases from J, leaving 12 bases between. The chain's CDR3 is CASSPAAGNEKLFF. Written as DNA, the CDR3 is TGTGCCAGCTCACCAGCGGCAGGGAACGAAAAACTGTTTTTT.

Remarks on this clone: The junction does not match germline at one end; this may be a read error. The rearrangement joins TRBV7-9 to TRBJ1-1; TRBD1 might be the D (6 bases). This CDR3 comprises 13 residues. Germline V gives CDR1 SEHNR, CDR2 FQNEAQ (reference sequence). Here the CDR3 DNA reads TGTTCCAGCAGCTCCCGACAGGACACTGAAGCTTTCTTT. Protein product: CSSSSRQDTEAFF.

This clone was seen just once. The junction differs from germline at one of its ends, possibly a read error. The genes are TRBV4-3 and TRBJ2-7, with 11 bases matching TRBD1. In germline, CDR1 is LGHNA, CDR2 YSLEER. There are 14 residues in the CDR3. The CDR3, as DNA: TGCGCCAGCAGCCAAGAAGGGAGGACAGGGGGCGAGGACTTC. Its protein is CASSQEGRTGGEDF.

The chain combines TRBV5-4 with TRBJ2-1; 9 nucleotides line up with TRBD2. V lost 3 bases to trimming and J lost 0 bases; unmatched junction nucleotides: 13. The germline V gene encodes CDR1 SGHNT and CDR2 YYREEE (reference sequence). This CDR3 has 19 amino acids. The chain's CDR3 is CASSSLAGDRSLSYNEQFF. The CDR3 nucleotides are TGTGCCAGCAGCTCCTTAGCGGGAGATCGTTCCCTCTCCTACAATGAGCAGTTCTTC.

The chain couples TRBV5-1 to TRBJ2-1; D gene ambiguous. The CDR3 has 12 amino acids. Germline-derived CDR1 and CDR2 are SGHRS and YFSETQ. V lost 0 bases and J 13 bases, leaving 11 bases between the germline ends. The chain's CDR3 is CASSLGRTYQFF. The CDR3, as DNA: TGCGCCAGCAGCTTGGGAAGAACCTATCAGTTCTTC.

This rearrangement joins TRBV19 to TRBJ1-5; TRBD1 matches 7 bases. The CDR3 is 13 amino acids. Germline values: CDR1 LNHDA, CDR2 SQIVND (reference sequence). V gave up 5 bases and J gave up 6 bases; unmatched junction bases: 4. Written as DNA, the CDR3 is TGTGCCAGTAGTTGGCAGGGGGGTCAGCCCCAGCATTTT. It specifies CASSWQGGQPQHF.

A few counts support this clone. The V call is TRBV6-6, the J call TRBJ2-5, with D possibly TRBD1 on 5 matching bases. The V gene lost 5 bases and the J gene lost 2 bases, with 15 bases spanning the gap. The CDR3 sequence is 15 residues long. Germline loops: CDR1 MNHNY, CDR2 SVGAGI (reference sequence). The CDR3 DNA reads as TGTGCCAGCAGTCATCGACGTAGGGGACAAGAGACCCAGTACTTC. Residues: CASSHRRRGQETQYF.

The chain carries TRBV19 and TRBJ1-2; D possibly corresponds to TRBD1 (5 bases). V was pared by 6 bases and J by 9 bases, with 23 bases between. Germline CDR1 LNHDA, CDR2 SQIVND (reference sequence). CDR3 length: 15 amino acids. In DNA form, the CDR3 reads TGTGCCAGTAGGAACGGTAGGGACTACTACATGAGCTACACCTTC. This sequence encodes CASRNGRDYYMSYTF.